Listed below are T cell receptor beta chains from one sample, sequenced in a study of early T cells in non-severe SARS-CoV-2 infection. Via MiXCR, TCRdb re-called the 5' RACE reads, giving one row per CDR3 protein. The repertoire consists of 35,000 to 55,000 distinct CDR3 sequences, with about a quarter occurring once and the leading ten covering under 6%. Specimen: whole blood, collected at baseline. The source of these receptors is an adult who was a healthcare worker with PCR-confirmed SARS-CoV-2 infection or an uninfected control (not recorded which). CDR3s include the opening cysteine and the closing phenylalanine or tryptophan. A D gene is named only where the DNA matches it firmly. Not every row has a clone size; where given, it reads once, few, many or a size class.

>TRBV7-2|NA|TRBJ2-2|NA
CASSLFLNPNTGELFF
TGTGCCAGCAGCTTATTCCTCAACCCTAACACCGGGGAGCTGTTTTTT
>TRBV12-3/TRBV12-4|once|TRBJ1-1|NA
CASSLSLVTEAFF
TGTGCCAGCAGTTTGAGCTTGGTCACTGAAGCTTTCTTT
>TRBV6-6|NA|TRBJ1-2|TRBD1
CASSYNFDRDYGYTF
TGTGCCAGCAGTTACAATTTCGACAGGGACTATGGCTACACCTTC
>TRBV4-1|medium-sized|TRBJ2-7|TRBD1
CASSQDIGTVYEQYF
TGCGCCAGCAGCCAAGATATCGGGACAGTCTACGAGCAGTACTTC
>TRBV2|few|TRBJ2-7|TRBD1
CASNAPGTGSYEQYF
TGTGCCAGCAACGCTCCCGGGACAGGCTCCTACGAGCAGTACTTC
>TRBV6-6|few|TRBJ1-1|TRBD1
CASRTGQVSSTEAFF
TGTGCCAGCAGAACGGGACAGGTTTCGAGCACTGAAGCTTTCTTT
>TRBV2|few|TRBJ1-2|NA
CAQGQEPYGYTF
TGTGCCCAGGGCCAGGAACCCTATGGCTACACCTTC
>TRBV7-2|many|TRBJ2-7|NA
CASSLELARSSYEQYF
TGTGCCAGCAGCTTAGAGTTGGCCAGGTCCTCCTACGAGCAGTACTTC
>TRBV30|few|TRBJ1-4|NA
CAWSVRGQGNEKLFF
TGTGCCTGGAGTGTAAGGGGTCAGGGGAATGAAAAACTGTTTTTT
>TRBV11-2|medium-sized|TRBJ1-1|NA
CASSLGALNTEAFF
TGTGCCAGCAGCTTAGGGGCATTGAACACTGAAGCTTTCTTT
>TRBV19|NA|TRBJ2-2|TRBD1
CASSISPGQGYTGELFF
TGTGCCAGTAGTATTTCGCCGGGACAGGGGTACACCGGGGAGCTGTTTTTT
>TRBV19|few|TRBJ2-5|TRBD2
CASSLTSGGARETQYF
TGTGCCAGTAGTCTGACTAGCGGGGGGGCCCGGGAGACCCAGTACTTC
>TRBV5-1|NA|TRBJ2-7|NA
CASSLRQDAYEQYF
TGCGCCAGCAGCTTGAGACAGGATGCCTACGAGCAGTACTTC
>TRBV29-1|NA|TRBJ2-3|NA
CSAAAISTDTQYF
TGCAGCGCCGCGGCTATTAGCACAGATACGCAGTATTTT
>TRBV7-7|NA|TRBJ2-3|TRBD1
CASSTGGTDTQYF
TGTGCTAGCAGCACAGGGGGCACAGATACGCAGTATTTT
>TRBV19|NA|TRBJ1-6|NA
CASSIGSYNSPLHF
TGTGCCAGTAGTATAGGATCCTATAATTCACCCCTCCACTTT
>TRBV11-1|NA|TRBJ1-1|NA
CASSLEHRGTEAFF
TGTGCCAGCAGCTTAGAACACCGAGGCACTGAAGCTTTCTTT
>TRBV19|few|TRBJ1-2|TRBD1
CASSPGTANYGYTF
TGTGCCAGTAGCCCGGGGACAGCGAACTATGGCTACACCTTC
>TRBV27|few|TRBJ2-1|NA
CASAAGQGNYNEQFF
TGTGCCAGCGCTGCGGGCCAGGGGAACTACAATGAGCAGTTCTTC
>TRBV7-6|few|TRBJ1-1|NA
CASSLERSDRSMNTEAFF
TGTGCCAGCAGCTTAGAACGGTCGGACAGATCTATGAACACTGAAGCTTTCTTT
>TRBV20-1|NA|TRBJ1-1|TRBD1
CSASGTGVTEAFF
TGCAGTGCTAGCGGGACAGGGGTAACTGAAGCTTTCTTT
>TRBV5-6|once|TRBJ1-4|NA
CASSLGHPNEKLFF
TGTGCCAGCAGCTTAGGACACCCTAATGAAAAACTGTTTTTT
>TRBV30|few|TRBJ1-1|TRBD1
CAWTPLGQDGIEAFF
TGTGCCTGGACCCCTCTTGGACAGGATGGCATTGAAGCTTTCTTT
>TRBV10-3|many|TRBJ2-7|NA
CAISETGSYEQYF
TGTGCCATCAGTGAGACAGGCTCCTACGAGCAGTACTTC
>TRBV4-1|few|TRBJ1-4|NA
CASSPTGINEKLFF
TGCGCCAGCAGCCCTACTGGGATTAATGAAAAACTGTTTTTT
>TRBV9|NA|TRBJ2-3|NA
CASSSLRGVGTDTQYF
TGTGCCAGCAGCTCCCTGAGAGGGGTGGGGACAGATACGCAGTATTTT
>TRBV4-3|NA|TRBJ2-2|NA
CASSLDRLSGELFF
TGCGCCAGCAGCCTAGACCGCCTCTCCGGGGAGCTGTTTTTT
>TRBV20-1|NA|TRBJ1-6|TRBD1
CSARDRAAPGGDSPLHF
TGCAGTGCTAGAGATAGGGCCGCCCCAGGGGGGGATTCACCCCTCCACTTT
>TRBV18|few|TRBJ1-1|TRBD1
CASSPSTGGYTEAFF
TGTGCCAGCTCACCCTCGACAGGGGGCTACACTGAAGCTTTCTTT
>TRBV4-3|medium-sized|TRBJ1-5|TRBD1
CASSQATGAFQPQHF
TGCGCCAGCAGCCAAGCTACAGGGGCCTTTCAGCCCCAGCATTTT
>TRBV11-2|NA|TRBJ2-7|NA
CASSSASVTEQYF
TGTGCCAGCAGCTCAGCCTCGGTTACCGAGCAGTACTTC
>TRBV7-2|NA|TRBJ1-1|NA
CASSKGVPMNTEAFF
TGTGCCAGCAGCAAGGGGGTCCCCATGAACACTGAAGCTTTCTTT
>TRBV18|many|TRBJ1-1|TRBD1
CASSATGDTEAFF
TGTGCCAGCTCAGCGACAGGGGACACTGAAGCTTTCTTT
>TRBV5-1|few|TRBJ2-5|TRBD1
CASSSRTGGVQTQYF
TGCGCCAGCAGCTCAAGGACAGGGGGCGTTCAGACCCAGTACTTC
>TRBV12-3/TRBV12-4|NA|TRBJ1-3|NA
CASSLAGPSGNTIYF
TGTGCCAGCAGTTTAGCGGGGCCCTCTGGAAACACCATATATTTT
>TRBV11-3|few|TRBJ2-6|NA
CASSAGGGTDGANVLTF
TGTGCCAGCAGCGCGGGTGGAGGGACGGACGGGGCCAACGTCCTGACTTTC
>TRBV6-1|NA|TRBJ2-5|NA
CASSEPEIKETQYF
TGTGCCAGCAGTGAACCGGAAATAAAAGAGACCCAGTACTTC
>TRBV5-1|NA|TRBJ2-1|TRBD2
CASSPIGGGDEQFF
TGCGCCAGCAGCCCCATCGGGGGGGGAGATGAGCAGTTCTTC
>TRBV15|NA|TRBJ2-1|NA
CATSPPEMGRYTNRYNEQFF
TGTGCCACCAGCCCTCCCGAAATGGGGAGATATACTAACAGATACAATGAGCAGTTCTTC
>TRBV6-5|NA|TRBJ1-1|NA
CASRQPGRLNTEAFF
TGTGCCAGCAGACAACCCGGACGGCTGAACACTGAAGCTTTCTTT
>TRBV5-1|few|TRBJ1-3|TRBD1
CASSSQRGHGNTIYF
TGCGCCAGCAGCTCTCAGAGGGGGCATGGAAACACCATATATTTT
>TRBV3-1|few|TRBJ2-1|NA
CASSQDWDYSSYNEQFF
TGTGCCAGCAGCCAAGATTGGGATTACAGCTCCTACAATGAGCAGTTCTTC
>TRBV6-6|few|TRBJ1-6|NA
CASSYAGTDSPLHF
TGTGCCAGCAGTTATGCAGGGACCGATTCACCCCTCCACTTT
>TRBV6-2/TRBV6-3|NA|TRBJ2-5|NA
CASSWIARETQYF
TGTGCCAGCAGTTGGATCGCTCGGGAGACCCAGTACTTC
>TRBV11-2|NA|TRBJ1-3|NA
CASSLGRASSGNTIYF
TGTGCCAGCAGCTTGGGACGGGCTAGCTCTGGAAACACCATATATTTT